The 4 T cell receptor beta chains given below trace back to one sample, sequenced in a study of T-cell reconstitution after alpha-beta-depleted transplantation in children. A TCRbeta library incorporating unique molecular identifiers was prepared. TCRdb reanalysed the PCR reads using MiXCR and keeps one entry per CDR3 protein. The table shows around 190,000 distinct CDR3 sequences, with 6.6% occurring only once. Source: PBMCs, taken before TCRalphabeta/CD19-depleted stem cell transplant. These receptors originate from a boy aged 2-15 years with acute lymphoblastic leukemia, due to receive a stem cell transplant.

About this clonotype: A read error may explain this, as a much larger clone is one base away. No conserved phenylalanine or tryptophan is present at the end of the CDR3, so a read error is the likely explanation. The CDR3: CASSRILAGGSYEQYY. The CDR3, as DNA: TGTGCCAGCAGCCGTATCCTAGCGGGGGGTTCCTACGAGCAGTACTAC. This chain joins TRBV7-9 and TRBJ2-7; 11 nucleotides line up with TRBD2. CDR3 length: 16 residues. Trimming cost V 5 bases and J 1 base; bases outside gene matches: 7. Germline V lookup: CDR1 SEHNR, CDR2 FQNEAQ (reference sequence).

This clonotype was counted many times. V and J are TRBV4-3 and TRBJ2-7; D gene uncertain. The CDR3 totals 15 residues. Trimming cost V 0 bases and J 0 bases, with 9 bases left between them. CDR1 is LGHNA, CDR2 YSLEER, per germline. The CDR3 nucleotides are TGCGCCAGCAGCCAAGATCAGCGCTACTCCTACGAGCAGTACTTC. Translating gives CASSQDQRYSYEQYF.

This clonotype occurred many times. This rearrangement joins TRBV29-1 to TRBJ2-1; possible D gene TRBD2, 6 bases. Trimming pared 5 bases from V and 8 bases from J, leaving 13 bases between. The CDR3 extends over 12 amino acids. Germline V gene data show CDR1 as SQVTM and CDR2 as ANQGSEA. CDR3 bases: TGCAGCGTTTGGTTGCGGGGCGATGAGCAGTTCTTC. Amino acids: CSVWLRGDEQFF.

This clonotype has ten or more counts. The chain has TRBV5-1 and TRBJ2-3, with 7 bases aligning to TRBD2. This CDR3 is 15 amino acids long. The germline V gene encodes CDR1 SGHRS and CDR2 YFSETQ. The trim removed 0 bases at V and 2 bases at J, leaving 3 bases unmatched. The CDR3 loop is CASSLGAGTTDTQYF. The CDR3 DNA reads TGCGCCAGCAGCTTGGGAGCGGGAACCACAGATACGCAGTATTTT.